At least ten counts were recorded for the clone carrying this T cell receptor beta chain. Antigen specificity is unknown. The germline V gene encodes CDR1 MGHRA and CDR2 YSYEKL. With 1 base removed from V and 6 bases from J, the gap between germline ends came to 16 bases. The length of the CDR3 is 15 residues. The source of the sample is a study of neurological immune-mediated disorders. Whole-study results and caveats: The expanded clones of different subjects shared no CDR3 amino acid sequences (suggesting private repertoires in all groups).

5'RACE with 10-nucleotide random UMIs produced the cDNA. Sequencing runs each generated in excess of 160 million TCR-beta sequences derived from 15-18 subjects. TCRdb re-derived calls from the 5' RACE reads in MiXCR, one entry per CDR3 protein. The sample comprises around 78,000 distinct CDR3 sequences, approximately 17% of which are singletons, and roughly 14% rests with the top ten. The unsorted libraries originated from 2 million PBMCs kept at -80 C. The chain uses TRBV4-1 and TRBJ2-7, with D perhaps given as TRBD1 or TRBD2 (6 bases each). The specimen was PBMCs. The TCR was taken from a woman aged 40 to 55 in good health. CDR3 loop: CASSQGGARGSEQYV. In DNA form, the CDR3 reads TGCGCCAGCAGCCAAGGGGGGGCGAGAGGCAGCGAGCAGTACGTC.